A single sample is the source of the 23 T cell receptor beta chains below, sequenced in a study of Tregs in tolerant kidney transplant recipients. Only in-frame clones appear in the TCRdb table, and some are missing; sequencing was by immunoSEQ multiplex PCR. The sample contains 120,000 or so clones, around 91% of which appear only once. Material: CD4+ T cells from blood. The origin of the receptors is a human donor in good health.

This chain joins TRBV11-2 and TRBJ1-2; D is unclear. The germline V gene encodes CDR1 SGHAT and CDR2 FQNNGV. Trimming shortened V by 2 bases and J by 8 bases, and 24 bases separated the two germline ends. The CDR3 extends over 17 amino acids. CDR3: CASSLNWPADRVRGYTF. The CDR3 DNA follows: TGTGCCAGCAGCTTAAACTGGCCGGCTGATAGGGTCCGGGGCTACACCTTC.

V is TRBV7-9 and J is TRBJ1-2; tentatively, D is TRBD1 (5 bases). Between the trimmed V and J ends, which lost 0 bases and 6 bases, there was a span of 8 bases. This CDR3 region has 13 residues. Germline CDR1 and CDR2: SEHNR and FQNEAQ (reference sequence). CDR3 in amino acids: CASSLAQGNGYTF. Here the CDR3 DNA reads TGTGCCAGCAGCTTAGCCCAGGGAAATGGCTACACCTTC.

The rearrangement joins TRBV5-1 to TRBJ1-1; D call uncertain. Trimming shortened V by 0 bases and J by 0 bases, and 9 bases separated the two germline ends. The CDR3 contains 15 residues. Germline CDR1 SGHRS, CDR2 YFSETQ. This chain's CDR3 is CASSLAAGMNTEAFF. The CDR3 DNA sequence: TGCGCCAGCAGCTTGGCAGCGGGTATGAACACTGAAGCTTTCTTT.

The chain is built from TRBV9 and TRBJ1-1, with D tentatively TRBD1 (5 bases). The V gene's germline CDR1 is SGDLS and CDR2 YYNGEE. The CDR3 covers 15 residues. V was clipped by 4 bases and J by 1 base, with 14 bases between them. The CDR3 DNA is TGTGCCAGCAGCATAGGACACCCCCGGAACACTGAAGCTTTCTTT. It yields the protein CASSIGHPRNTEAFF. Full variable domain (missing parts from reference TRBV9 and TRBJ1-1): DSGVTQTPKHLITATGQRVTLRCSPRSGDLSVYWYQQSLDQGLQFLIQYYNGEERAKGNILERFSAQQFPDLHSELNLSSLELGDSALYFCASSIGHPRNTEAFFGQGTRLTVV.

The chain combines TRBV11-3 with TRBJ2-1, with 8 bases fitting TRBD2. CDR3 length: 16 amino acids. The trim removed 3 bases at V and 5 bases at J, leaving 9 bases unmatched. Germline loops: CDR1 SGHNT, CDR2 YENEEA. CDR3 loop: CASSFRRGGRNNEQFF. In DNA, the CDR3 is TGTGCCAGCAGCTTCAGACGGGGGGGCCGAAACAATGAGCAGTTCTTC.

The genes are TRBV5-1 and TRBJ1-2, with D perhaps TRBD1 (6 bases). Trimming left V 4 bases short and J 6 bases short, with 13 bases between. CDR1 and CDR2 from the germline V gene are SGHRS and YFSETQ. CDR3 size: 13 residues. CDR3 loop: CASSLGRGDGYTF. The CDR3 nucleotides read TGCGCCAGCAGCCTCGGCAGGGGTGATGGCTACACCTTC.

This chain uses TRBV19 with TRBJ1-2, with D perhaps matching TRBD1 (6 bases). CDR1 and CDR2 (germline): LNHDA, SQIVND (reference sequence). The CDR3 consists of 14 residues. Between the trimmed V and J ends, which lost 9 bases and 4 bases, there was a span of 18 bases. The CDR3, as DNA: TGTGCCAGCAATTCCCAGGGGTACGGCTATGGCTACACCTTC. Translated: CASNSQGYGYGYTF. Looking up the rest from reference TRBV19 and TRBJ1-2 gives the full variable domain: DGGITQSPKYLFRKEGQNVTLSCEQNLNHDAMYWYRQDPGQGLRLIYYSQIVNDFQKGDIAEGYSVSREKKESFPLTVTSAQKNPTAFYLCASNSQGYGYGYTFGSGTRLTVV.

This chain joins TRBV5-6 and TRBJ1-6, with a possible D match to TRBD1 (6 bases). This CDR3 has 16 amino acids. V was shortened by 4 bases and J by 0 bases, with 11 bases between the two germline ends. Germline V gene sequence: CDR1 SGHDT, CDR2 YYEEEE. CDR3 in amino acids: CASSGRGSSYNSPLHF. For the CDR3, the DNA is TGTGCCAGCAGCGGCAGGGGCAGCTCCTATAATTCACCCCTCCACTTT.

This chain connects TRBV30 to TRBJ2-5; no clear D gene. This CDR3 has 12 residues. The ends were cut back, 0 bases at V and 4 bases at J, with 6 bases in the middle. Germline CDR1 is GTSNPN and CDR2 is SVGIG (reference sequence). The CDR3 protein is CAWSVLTETQYF. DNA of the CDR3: TGTGCCTGGAGTGTCTTAACAGAGACCCAGTACTTC.

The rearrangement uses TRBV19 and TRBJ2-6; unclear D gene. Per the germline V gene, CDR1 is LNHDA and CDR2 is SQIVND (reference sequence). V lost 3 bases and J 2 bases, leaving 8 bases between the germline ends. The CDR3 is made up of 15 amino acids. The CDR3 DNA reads TGTGCCAGTAGTATCCGGTATGCTGGGGCCAACGTCCTGACTTTC. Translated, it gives CASSIRYAGANVLTF.

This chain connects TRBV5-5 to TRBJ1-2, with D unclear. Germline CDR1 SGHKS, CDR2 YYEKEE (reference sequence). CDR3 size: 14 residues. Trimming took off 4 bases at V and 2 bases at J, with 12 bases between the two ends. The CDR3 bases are TGTGCCAGCAGCCGTAGTAGCCGGAACTATGGCTACACCTTC. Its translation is CASSRSSRNYGYTF.

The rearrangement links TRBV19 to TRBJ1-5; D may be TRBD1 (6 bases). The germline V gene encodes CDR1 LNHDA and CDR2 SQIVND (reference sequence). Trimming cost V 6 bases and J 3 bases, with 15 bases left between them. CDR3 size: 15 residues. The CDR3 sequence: CASRGGGRNNQPQHF. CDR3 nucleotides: TGTGCCAGTAGAGGGGGAGGTAGGAACAATCAGCCCCAGCATTTT. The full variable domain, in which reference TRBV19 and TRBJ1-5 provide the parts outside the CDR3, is DGGITQSPKYLFRKEGQNVTLSCEQNLNHDAMYWYRQDPGQGLRLIYYSQIVNDFQKGDIAEGYSVSREKKESFPLTVTSAQKNPTAFYLCASRGGGRNNQPQHFGDGTRLSIL.

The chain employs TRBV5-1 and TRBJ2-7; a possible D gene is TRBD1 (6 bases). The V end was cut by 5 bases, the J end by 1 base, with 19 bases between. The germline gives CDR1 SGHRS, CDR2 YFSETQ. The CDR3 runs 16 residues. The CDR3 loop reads CASSLYTGSPSYEQYF. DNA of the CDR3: TGCGCCAGCAGTCTGTACACAGGGTCCCCATCCTACGAGCAGTACTTC.

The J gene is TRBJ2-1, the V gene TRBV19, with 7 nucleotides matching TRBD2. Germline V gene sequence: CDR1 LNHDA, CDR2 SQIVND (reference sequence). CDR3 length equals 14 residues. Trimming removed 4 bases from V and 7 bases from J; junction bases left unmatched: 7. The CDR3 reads CASSTRGVWNEQFF. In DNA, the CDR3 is TGTGCCAGTAGTACTCGGGGGGTTTGGAATGAGCAGTTCTTC.

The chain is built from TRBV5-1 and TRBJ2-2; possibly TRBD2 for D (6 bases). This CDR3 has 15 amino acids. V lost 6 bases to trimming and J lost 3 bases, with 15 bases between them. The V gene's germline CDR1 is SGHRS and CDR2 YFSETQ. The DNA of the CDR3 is TGCGCCAGCACCCGGAGGGGCGCGGACACCGGGGAGCTGTTTTTT. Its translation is CASTRRGADTGELFF.

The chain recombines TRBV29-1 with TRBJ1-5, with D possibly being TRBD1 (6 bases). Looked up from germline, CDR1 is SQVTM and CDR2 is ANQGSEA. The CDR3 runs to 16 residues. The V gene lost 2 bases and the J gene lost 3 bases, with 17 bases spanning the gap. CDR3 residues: CSVEPPDSRPNQPQHF. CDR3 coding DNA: TGCAGCGTTGAACCCCCGGACAGCAGACCCAATCAGCCCCAGCATTTT.

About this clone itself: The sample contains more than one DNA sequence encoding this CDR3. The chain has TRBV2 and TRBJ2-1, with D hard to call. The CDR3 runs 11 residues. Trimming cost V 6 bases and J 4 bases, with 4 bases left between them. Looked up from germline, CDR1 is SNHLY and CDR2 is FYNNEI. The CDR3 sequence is CASSTYNEQFF. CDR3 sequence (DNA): TGTGCCAGCAGCACTTACAATGAGCAGTTCTTC.

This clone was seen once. In nucleotides, the CDR3 is TGTGCCAGCTCACCCGGCGCTAGCGGGGAGCTGTTTTTT. Its translation: CASSPGASGELFF. This rearrangement joins TRBV18 to TRBJ2-2, with D unresolved. The germline V and J ends were trimmed by 3 bases and 7 bases, with 9 bases remaining between them. Germline values: CDR1 KGHSH, CDR2 LQKENI. CDR3 length: 13 amino acids.

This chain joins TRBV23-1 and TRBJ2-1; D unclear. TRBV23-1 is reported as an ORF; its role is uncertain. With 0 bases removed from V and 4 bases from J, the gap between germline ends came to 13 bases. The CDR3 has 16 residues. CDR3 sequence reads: CASSQSPWTGYNEQFF. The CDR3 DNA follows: TGCGCCAGCAGTCAATCCCCCTGGACGGGTTACAATGAGCAGTTCTTC.

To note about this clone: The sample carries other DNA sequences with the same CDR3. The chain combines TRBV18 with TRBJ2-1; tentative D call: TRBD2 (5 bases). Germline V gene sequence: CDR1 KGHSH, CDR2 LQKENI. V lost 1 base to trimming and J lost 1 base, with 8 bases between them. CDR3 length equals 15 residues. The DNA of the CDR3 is TGTGCCAGCTCACCACGGCGGGCTTCCTACAATGAGCAGTTCTTC. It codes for CASSPRRASYNEQFF.

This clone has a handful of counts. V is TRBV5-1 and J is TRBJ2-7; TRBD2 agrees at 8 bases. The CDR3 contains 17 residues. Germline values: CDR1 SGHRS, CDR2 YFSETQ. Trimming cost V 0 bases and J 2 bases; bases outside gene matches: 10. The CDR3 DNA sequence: TGCGCCAGCAGCTTGGGAGGACTAGCCGGCGGGGCCTACGAGCAGTACTTC. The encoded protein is CASSLGGLAGGAYEQYF.

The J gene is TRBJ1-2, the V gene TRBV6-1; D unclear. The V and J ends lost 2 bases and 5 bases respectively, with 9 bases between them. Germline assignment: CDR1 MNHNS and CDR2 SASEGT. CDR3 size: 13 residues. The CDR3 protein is CASSERGSYGYTF. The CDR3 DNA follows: TGTGCCAGCAGTGAAAGAGGGAGTTATGGCTACACCTTC.

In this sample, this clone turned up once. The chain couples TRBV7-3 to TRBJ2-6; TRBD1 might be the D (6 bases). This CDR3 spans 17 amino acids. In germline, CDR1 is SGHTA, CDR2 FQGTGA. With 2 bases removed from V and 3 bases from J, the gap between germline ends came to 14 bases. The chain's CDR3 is CASSLLTGFGGANVLTF. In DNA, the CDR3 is TGTGCCAGCAGCTTACTTACAGGGTTTGGTGGGGCCAACGTCCTGACTTTC.